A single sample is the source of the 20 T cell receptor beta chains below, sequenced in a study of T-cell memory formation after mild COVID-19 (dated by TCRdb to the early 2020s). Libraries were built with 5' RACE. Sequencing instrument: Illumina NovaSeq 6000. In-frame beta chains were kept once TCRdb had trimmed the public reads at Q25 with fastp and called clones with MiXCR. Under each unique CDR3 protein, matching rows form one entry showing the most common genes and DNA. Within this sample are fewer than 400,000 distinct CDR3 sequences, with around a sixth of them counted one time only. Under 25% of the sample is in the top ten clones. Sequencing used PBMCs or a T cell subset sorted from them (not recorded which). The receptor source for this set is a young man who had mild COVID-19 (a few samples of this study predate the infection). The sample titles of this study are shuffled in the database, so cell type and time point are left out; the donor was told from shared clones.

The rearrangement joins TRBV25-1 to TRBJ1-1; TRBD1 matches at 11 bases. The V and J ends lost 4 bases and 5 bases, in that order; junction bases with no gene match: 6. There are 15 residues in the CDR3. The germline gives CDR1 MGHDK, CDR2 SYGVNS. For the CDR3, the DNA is TGTGCCAGCAGTGTCCCGGACAGGGGGCTTACTGAAGCTTTCTTT. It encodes CASSVPDRGLTEAFF.

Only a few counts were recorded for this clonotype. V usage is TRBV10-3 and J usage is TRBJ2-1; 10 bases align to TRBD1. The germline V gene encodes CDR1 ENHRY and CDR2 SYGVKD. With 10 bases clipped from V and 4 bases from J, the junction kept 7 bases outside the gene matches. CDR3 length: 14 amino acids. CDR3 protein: CATTGGQGYNEQFF. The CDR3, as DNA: TGTGCCACCACGGGGGGACAGGGGTACAATGAGCAGTTCTTC.

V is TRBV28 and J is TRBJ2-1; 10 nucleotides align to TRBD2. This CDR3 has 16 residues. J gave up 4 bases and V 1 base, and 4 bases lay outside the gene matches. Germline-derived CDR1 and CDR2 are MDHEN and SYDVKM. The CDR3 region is CASSLSLAGVYNEQFF. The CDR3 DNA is TGTGCCAGCAGTTTATCCCTAGCGGGGGTATACAATGAGCAGTTCTTC.

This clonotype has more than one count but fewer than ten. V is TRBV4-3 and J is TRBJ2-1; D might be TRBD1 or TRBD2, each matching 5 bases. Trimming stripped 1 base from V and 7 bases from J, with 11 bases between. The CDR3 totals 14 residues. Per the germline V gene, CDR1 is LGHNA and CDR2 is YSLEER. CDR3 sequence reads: CASSQVFEGNEQFF. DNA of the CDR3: TGCGCCAGCAGCCAAGTATTTGAGGGGAATGAGCAGTTCTTC.

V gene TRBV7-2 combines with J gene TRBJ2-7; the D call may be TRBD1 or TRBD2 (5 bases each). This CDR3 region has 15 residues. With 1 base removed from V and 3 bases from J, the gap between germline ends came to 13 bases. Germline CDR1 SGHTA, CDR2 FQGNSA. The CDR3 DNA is TGTGCCAGCAGCTTAGAAACGGGGCAGAGCTACGAGCAGTACTTC. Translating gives CASSLETGQSYEQYF.

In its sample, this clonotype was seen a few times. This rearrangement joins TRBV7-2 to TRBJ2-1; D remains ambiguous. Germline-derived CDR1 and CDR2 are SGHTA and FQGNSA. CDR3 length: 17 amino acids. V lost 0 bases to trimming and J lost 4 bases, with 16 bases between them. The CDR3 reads CASSLAPVTLRYNEQFF. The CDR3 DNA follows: TGTGCCAGCAGCTTAGCGCCCGTCACTCTCCGTTACAATGAGCAGTTCTTC.

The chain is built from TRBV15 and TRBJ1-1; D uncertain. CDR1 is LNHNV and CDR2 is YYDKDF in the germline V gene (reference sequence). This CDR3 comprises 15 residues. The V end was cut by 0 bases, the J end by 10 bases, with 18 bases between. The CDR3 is CATSREAVAMDGAFF. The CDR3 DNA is TGTGCCACCAGCAGAGAGGCAGTCGCGATGGATGGAGCTTTCTTT.

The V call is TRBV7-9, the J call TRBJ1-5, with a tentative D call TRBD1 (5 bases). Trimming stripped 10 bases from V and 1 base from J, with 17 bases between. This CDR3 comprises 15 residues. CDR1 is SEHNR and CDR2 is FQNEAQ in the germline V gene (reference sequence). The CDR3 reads CATTGTGGSNQPQHF. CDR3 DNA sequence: TGTGCCACCACAGGCACCGGAGGGAGCAATCAGCCCCAGCATTTT. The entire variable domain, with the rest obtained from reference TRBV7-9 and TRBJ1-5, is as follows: DTGVSQNPRHKITKRGQNVTFRCDPISEHNRLYWYRQTLGQGPEFLTYFQNEAQLEKSRLLSDRFSAERPKGSFSTLEIQRTEQGDSAMYLCATTGTGGSNQPQHFGDGTRLSIL.

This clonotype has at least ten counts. The CDR3 region is CASSQDFGAAEAFF. The CDR3 region has the DNA TGCGCCAGCAGCCAAGATTTTGGAGCAGCCGAAGCTTTCTTT. This rearrangement joins TRBV4-1 to TRBJ1-1; no definite D call. Trimming took 0 bases from V and 8 from J, leaving 13 bases between them. Germline V lookup: CDR1 MGHRA, CDR2 YSYEKL. The CDR3 totals 14 residues.

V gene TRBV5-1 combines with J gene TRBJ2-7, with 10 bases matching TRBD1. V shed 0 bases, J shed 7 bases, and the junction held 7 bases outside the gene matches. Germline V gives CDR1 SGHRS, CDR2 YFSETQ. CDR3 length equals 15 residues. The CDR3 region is CASSLEGTGVEEQYF. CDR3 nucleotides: TGCGCCAGCAGCTTGGAGGGGACAGGGGTGGAGGAGCAGTACTTC.

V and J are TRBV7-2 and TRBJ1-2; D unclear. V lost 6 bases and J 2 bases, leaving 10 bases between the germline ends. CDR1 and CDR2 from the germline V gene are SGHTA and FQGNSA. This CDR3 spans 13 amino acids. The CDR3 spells CASREGGNYGYTF. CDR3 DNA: TGTGCCAGCAGGGAGGGAGGGAACTATGGCTACACCTTC.

CDR3 in DNA: TGTGCCAGCAGCCGGGGGCGGGGGTCCGACGGCAATGAGCAGTTCTTC. It specifies CASSRGRGSDGNEQFF. This chain links TRBV6-4 with TRBJ2-1, with a tentative D call TRBD2 (7 bases). Germline V gene lookup returns CDR1 MRHNA and CDR2 SNTAGT. This CDR3 is 16 amino acids long. Trimming shortened V by 6 bases and J by 6 bases, and 21 bases separated the two germline ends.

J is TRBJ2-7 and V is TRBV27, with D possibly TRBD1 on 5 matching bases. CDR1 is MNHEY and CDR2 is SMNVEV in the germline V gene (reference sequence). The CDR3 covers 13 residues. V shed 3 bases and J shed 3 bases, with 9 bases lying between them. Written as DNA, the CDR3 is TGTGCCAGCAGTTTGGCAGGGATCTACGAGCAGTACTTC. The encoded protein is CASSLAGIYEQYF.

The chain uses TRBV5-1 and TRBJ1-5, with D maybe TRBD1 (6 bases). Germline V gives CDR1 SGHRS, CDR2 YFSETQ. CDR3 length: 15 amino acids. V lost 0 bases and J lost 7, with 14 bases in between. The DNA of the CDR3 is TGCGCCAGCAGCTTGGAAGGGGGTGAGGGACAGCCCCAGCATTTT. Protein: CASSLEGGEGQPQHF.

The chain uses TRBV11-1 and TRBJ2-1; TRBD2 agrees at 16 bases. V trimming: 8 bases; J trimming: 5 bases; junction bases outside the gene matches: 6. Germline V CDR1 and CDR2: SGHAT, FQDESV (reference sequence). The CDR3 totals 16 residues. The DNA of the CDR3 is TGTGCCAGCGGACCGGGACTAGCGGGGGGGAACAATGAGCAGTTCTTC. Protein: CASGPGLAGGNNEQFF.

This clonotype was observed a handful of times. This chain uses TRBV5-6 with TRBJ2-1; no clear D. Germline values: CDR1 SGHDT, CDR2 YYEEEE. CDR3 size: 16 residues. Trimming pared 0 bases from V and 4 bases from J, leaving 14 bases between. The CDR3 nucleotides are TGTGCCAGCAGCTTGGGTGGGGTAGGTGCGTACAATGAGCAGTTCTTC. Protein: CASSLGGVGAYNEQFF.

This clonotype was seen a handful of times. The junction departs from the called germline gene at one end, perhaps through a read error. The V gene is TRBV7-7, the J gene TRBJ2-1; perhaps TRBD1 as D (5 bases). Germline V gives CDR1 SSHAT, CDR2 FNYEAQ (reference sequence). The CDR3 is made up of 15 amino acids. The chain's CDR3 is CASSLGEPAYNEQFF. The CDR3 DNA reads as TGTGCTAGCAGCTTAGGGGAACCCGCCTACAATGAGCAGTTCTTC. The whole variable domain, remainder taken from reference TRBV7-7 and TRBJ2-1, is GAGVSQSPRYKVTKRGQDVTLRCDPISSHATLYWYQQALGQGPEFLTYFNYEAQPDKSGLPSDRFSAERPEGSISTLTIQRTEQRDSAMYRCASSLGEPAYNEQFFGPGTRLTVL.

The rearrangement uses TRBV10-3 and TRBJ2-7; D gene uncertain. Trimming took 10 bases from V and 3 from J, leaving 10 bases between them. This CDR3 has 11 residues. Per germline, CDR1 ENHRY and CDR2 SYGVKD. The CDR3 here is CATVQYYEQYV. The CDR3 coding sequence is TGTGCCACGGTGCAATACTACGAGCAGTACGTC.

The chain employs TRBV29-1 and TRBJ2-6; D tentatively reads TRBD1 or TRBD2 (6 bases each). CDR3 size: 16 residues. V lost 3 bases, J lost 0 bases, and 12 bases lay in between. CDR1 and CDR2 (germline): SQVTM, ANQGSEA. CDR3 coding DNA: TGCAGCGTTGACGGGGGCCCCCTCTCTGGGGCCAACGTCCTGACTTTC. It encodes CSVDGGPLSGANVLTF.

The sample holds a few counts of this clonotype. DNA of the CDR3: TGTGCCAGCAGCTTGGGATCGAGTTCCTATGGCTACACCTTC. This translates into CASSLGSSSYGYTF. This sequence joins TRBV7-2 and TRBJ1-2; no clear D gene. CDR3 length equals 14 residues. Trimming shortened V by 3 bases and J by 4 bases, and 12 bases separated the two germline ends. Per germline, CDR1 SGHTA and CDR2 FQGNSA.